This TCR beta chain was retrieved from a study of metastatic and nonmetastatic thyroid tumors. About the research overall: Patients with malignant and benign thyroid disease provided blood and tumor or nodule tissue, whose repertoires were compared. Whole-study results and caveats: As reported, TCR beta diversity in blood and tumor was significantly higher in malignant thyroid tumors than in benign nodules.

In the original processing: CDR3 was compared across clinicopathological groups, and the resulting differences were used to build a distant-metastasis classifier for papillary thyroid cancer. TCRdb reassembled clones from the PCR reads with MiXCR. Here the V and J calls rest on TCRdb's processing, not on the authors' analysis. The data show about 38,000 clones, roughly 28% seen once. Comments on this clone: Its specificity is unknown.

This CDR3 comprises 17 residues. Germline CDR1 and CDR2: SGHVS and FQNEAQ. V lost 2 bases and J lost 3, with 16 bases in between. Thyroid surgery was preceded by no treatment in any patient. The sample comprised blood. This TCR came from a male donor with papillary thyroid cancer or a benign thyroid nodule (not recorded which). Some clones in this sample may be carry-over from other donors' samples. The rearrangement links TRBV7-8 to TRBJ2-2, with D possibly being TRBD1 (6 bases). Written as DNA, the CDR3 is TGTGCCAGCAGCTTAAGGGGGAGTGGCGGGTACACCGGGGAGCTGTTTTTT. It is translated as CASSLRGSGGYTGELFF.